These 2 T cell receptor beta chains were sequenced from one sample in a study of blood T cell repertoires in COVID-19. Clones were read by immunoSEQ multiplex PCR, and TCRdb kept only the in-frame ones, dropping some. Among approximately 12,000 clones listed, roughly 70% were seen once. The sample comprised peripheral blood. All receptors come from a man in his 60s with COVID-19, enrolled during active disease.

V is TRBV29-1 and J is TRBJ1-5, with 10 bases matching TRBD1. The CDR3 is 13 residues long. The V segment lost 6 bases and the J segment 8 bases; nucleotides outside the gene matches: 7. Germline V lookup: CDR1 SQVTM, CDR2 ANQGSEA. The CDR3 reads CSVGQGLGKPQHF. The DNA of the CDR3 is TGCAGCGTGGGACAGGGGCTGGGAAAGCCCCAGCATTTT.

The V gene is TRBV3-1 (or the pseudogene TRBV3-2), the J gene TRBJ2-1; D is ambiguous. Germline-derived CDR1 and CDR2 are LGHDT and YNNKEL (reference sequence). The CDR3 spans 13 residues. V was trimmed by 4 bases and J by 10 bases, leaving 14 bases between them. CDR3 sequence reads: CASSLLTYREQFF. CDR3 nucleotide sequence: TGTGCCAGCAGCCTATTGACTTACCGGGAGCAGTTCTTC.